This TCR beta chain was profiled in a study of CD8 T cells in Susac syndrome. Findings and caveats of the study: The study recognized that the number of individuals in its TCR sequencing and HLA analysis was relatively small.

Details on this clonotype: The target antigen is unknown.

An input of about 0.45 to 1 ug of RNA was subjected to reverse transcription using random hexamers. Each CDR3 protein gets one entry after TCRdb re-called the immunoSEQ multiplex PCR reads with MiXCR. The table has roughly 200,000 distinct CDR3 sequences, about 94% seen once. TCR beta sequencing was performed on blood CD8+ and CD4+ T cells. Both CD4+ and CD8+ T cells were negatively isolated, and TEMRA cells underwent FACS enrichment. CDR3 length: 14 residues. The germline gives CDR1 SEHNR, CDR2 FQNEAQ (reference sequence). V lost 5 bases to trimming and J lost 7 bases; unmatched junction nucleotides: 3.

V and J are TRBV7-9 and TRBJ1-6, with 9 bases that match TRBD1. Sequenced sample: CD4+ T cells from PBMCs. The TCR originated in a human donor in good health. The CDR3 nucleotides read TGTGCCAGCAGCATCGGACAGGGGAATTCACCCCTCCACTTT. It is translated as CASSIGQGNSPLHF.